The rows below give T cell receptor beta chains drawn from one sample of a study of blood T cell repertoires in COVID-19. Profiling relied on immunoSEQ multiplex PCR, and the TCRdb table lists in-frame clones only, not all of them. Of 300,000 to 350,000 clones listed, around 90% were seen once; the top ten hold approximately 9.9%. Sequencing was done on a sample of peripheral blood. All receptors derive from a man between 25 and 39 years old with COVID-19, enrolled during active disease. Both conserved end residues are part of each CDR3. A D gene is named only where the DNA matches it firmly. A clone size is listed for some rows: how often the clone was seen (once, few, many), or a class if it is expanded.

>TRBD2|-|TRBJ2-1|TRBV3-1/TRBV3-2
TGTGCCAGCAGCCCAGGACTAGCGGGGAGCTCCTACAATGAGCAGTTCTTC
CASSPGLAGSSYNEQFF
>-|-|TRBJ1-1|TRBV19
TGTGCCACCAATTGGAGCCCTGAAAACACTGAAGCTTTCTTT
CATNWSPENTEAFF
>-|-|TRBJ1-3|TRBV21-1
TGTGCCAGCAGCAAAGCGGGAAGGGAGTCTGGAAACACCATATATTTT
CASSKAGRESGNTIYF
>TRBD1|-|TRBJ2-7|TRBV29-1
TGCAGCGTCGGGACAGACAACTTGGGGGATCGGTACTTC
CSVGTDNLGDRYF
>TRBD1|many|TRBJ1-5|TRBV11-2
TGTGCCAGCAGCTTAGACAGGGGGGGCAATCAGCCCCAGCATTTT
CASSLDRGGNQPQHF
>TRBD2|-|TRBJ2-5|TRBV5-4
TGTGCCAGCAGCAAAGCCTCAACCGGACTAGCGGCCAAGACCCAGTACTTC
CASSKASTGLAAKTQYF
>TRBD1|-|TRBJ1-1|TRBV25-1
TGTGCCAGCAGTGAAGGCGGACAGGGCGAGGCTGAAGCTTTCTTT
CASSEGGQGEAEAFF
>-|once|TRBJ2-3|TRBV18
TGTGCCAGCTCACCACCGCCTGCGACAGATACGCAGTATTTT
CASSPPPATDTQYF
>TRBD2|-|TRBJ2-5|TRBV18
TGTGCCAGCTCACCACCGGTACGGGAGGAAGGAGAGACCCAGTACTTC
CASSPPVREEGETQYF
>TRBD1|-|TRBJ1-2|TRBV29-1
TGCAGCGCCCCGGACAGGGCTAACTATGGCTACACCTTC
CSAPDRANYGYTF
>-|-|TRBJ1-5|TRBV5-4
TGTGCCAGCAGCTTGGACAGGGGCAATCAGCCCCAGCATTTT
CASSLDRGNQPQHF
>TRBD1|-|TRBJ2-7|TRBV18
TGTGCCAGCTCACCTCCGACAGGGGGCAGGGACGAGCAGTACTTC
CASSPPTGGRDEQYF
>-|once|TRBJ2-5|TRBV6-5
TGTGCCAGCAGTTCAAACAGGGTAGAGACCCAGTACTTC
CASSSNRVETQYF
>-|once|TRBJ1-1|TRBV4-1
TGCGCCAGCAGCCAAGATGGTCCAGGGGTGAACACTGAAGCTTTCTTT
CASSQDGPGVNTEAFF
>-|-|TRBJ2-2|TRBV7-2
TGTGCCAGCAGCTTAGCGGTGCGACAGAGTTACACGAACACCGGGGAGCTGTTTTTT
CASSLAVRQSYTNTGELFF
>TRBD1|-|TRBJ1-1|TRBV6-2/TRBV6-3
TGTGCCAGCAGTTACCTCGACAGGGCTGAAGCTTTCTTT
CASSYLDRAEAFF
>-|-|TRBJ1-2|TRBV12-3/TRBV12-4
TGTGCCAGCAGTTTGGCGGACTATGGCTACACCTTC
CASSLADYGYTF
>TRBD2|-|TRBJ2-7|TRBV29-1
TGCAGCGTTGGGAGAGCGGGAGGAGCCGAGCAGTACTTC
CSVGRAGGAEQYF
>-|-|TRBJ2-5|TRBV28
TGTGCCAGCAGTTTTCAGGGGTTGGAAGAGACCCAGTACTTC
CASSFQGLEETQYF
>-|-|TRBJ2-5|TRBV7-2
TGTGCCAGCAGCTTAGTAGCGTTAGAGACCCAGTACTTC
CASSLVALETQYF
>-|-|TRBJ2-2|TRBV29-1
TGCAGCGCCGGACTCATGAACACCGGGGAGCTGTTTTTT
CSAGLMNTGELFF
>TRBD1|-|TRBJ2-7|TRBV27
TGTGCCAGCAGTTTATTCACGGGACAGGCCTCCTACGAGCAGTACTTC
CASSLFTGQASYEQYF
>TRBD2|once|TRBJ2-1|TRBV28
TGTGCCAGCAGTTTGGGGAGGGCCCCCTACAATGAGCAGTTCTTC
CASSLGRAPYNEQFF
>TRBD1|-|TRBJ1-5|TRBV30
TGTGCCTTGAACAGGGGAGATCAGCCCCAGCATTTT
CALNRGDQPQHF
>-|-|TRBJ1-5|TRBV5-5
TGTGCCAGCAGCTTGGCAAGCAATCAGCCCCAGCATTTT
CASSLASNQPQHF
>TRBD2|-|TRBJ2-7|TRBV28
TGTGCCAGCCTCGGGGGGGGCGCTCTGCGTGAGCAGTACTTC
CASLGGGALREQYF
>-|-|TRBJ2-5|TRBV4-2
TGTGCCAGCAGCCAAGGGACCGGGAAGGGGGGGGAGACCCAGTACTTC
CASSQGTGKGGETQYF
>-|-|TRBJ2-3|TRBV5-1
TGCGCCAGCAGCTTGGGGGGCGATACGCAGTATTTT
CASSLGGDTQYF
>TRBD2|-|TRBJ2-7|TRBV5-5
TGTGCCAGCAGCTTGGACATAACCGGGAGGAACTCCTACGAGCAGTACTTC
CASSLDITGRNSYEQYF
>-|-|TRBJ1-1|TRBV12-3/TRBV12-4
TGTGCCAGCAGTTTTATGAACACTGAAGCTTTCTTT
CASSFMNTEAFF
>TRBD1|-|TRBJ2-1|TRBV4-1
TGCGCCAGCAGCCAAGGACAGGGAATCGATGAGCAGTTCTTC
CASSQGQGIDEQFF
>-|-|TRBJ1-2|TRBV28
TGTGCCAGCACCCATCACCGACAGTCCCCTAACTATGGCTACACCTTC
CASTHHRQSPNYGYTF
>TRBD1|-|TRBJ1-5|TRBV7-2
TGTGCCAGCAGCCCCGGGACAGGGATGGCTCAGCCCCAGCATTTT
CASSPGTGMAQPQHF
>-|-|TRBJ2-7|TRBV4-3
TGCGCCAGCAGCCAAGGGGAAGGGGGCTACGAGCAGTACTTC
CASSQGEGGYEQYF
>TRBD1|-|TRBJ2-3|TRBV11-3
TGTGCCAGCAGCCCAGGACAGGGGGCTACAGATACGCAGTATTTT
CASSPGQGATDTQYF
>-|-|TRBJ2-1|TRBV2
TGTGCCAGCAGCGAACCAAGGACAGATTACAATGAGCAGTTCTTC
CASSEPRTDYNEQFF
>-|-|TRBJ2-1|TRBV7-9
TGTGCCAGCGAGAGCTCCTACAATGAGCAGTTCTTC
CASESSYNEQFF
>TRBD1|-|TRBJ2-2|TRBV6-5
TGTGCCAGCAGGCACGACAGGGACACCGGGGAGCTGTTTTTT
CASRHDRDTGELFF
>-|-|TRBJ2-1|TRBV9
TGTGCCAGCGGAAAAGCGGTGGTCTCCTACAATGAGCAGTTCTTC
CASGKAVVSYNEQFF
>-|-|TRBJ1-2|TRBV19
TGTGCCAGTAGTATAGATCGGAGTAGGGGCTTCGATGGCTACACCTTC
CASSIDRSRGFDGYTF
>-|-|TRBJ2-3|TRBV7-7
TGTGCCAGCAGCTTACTTGTTCCCCCGGATACGCAGTATTTT
CASSLLVPPDTQYF
>-|-|TRBJ1-1|TRBV3-1/TRBV3-2
TGTGCCAGCAGCCAAAGACGCAGACGTGGGGCAGACACTGAAGCTTTCTTT
CASSQRRRRGADTEAFF
>-|few|TRBJ2-7|TRBV19
TGTGCCAGTAGTATAGGCACTTTCTCCTACGAGCAGTACTTC
CASSIGTFSYEQYF
>TRBD2|-|TRBJ2-3|TRBV18
TGTGCCAGCTCACCACGGGCGGGAGAAGATACGCAGTATTTT
CASSPRAGEDTQYF
>-|-|TRBJ2-1|TRBV4-3
TGCGCCAGCAGCCAATTGACAGGTACCTACAATGAGCAGTTCTTC
CASSQLTGTYNEQFF
>TRBD2|-|TRBJ2-2|TRBV11-3
TGTGCCAGCAGCCCCCTGGCGGGGGGCACCGGGGAGCTGTTTTTT
CASSPLAGGTGELFF
>TRBD2|few|TRBJ2-3|TRBV7-2
TGTGCCAGCAGCTTAGAACGAGGGGCGGGGGGACAAGATACGCAGTATTTT
CASSLERGAGGQDTQYF